The present entry profiles one T cell receptor (beta chain) with its context. Its antigen remains unknown. The data were taken from a study of cytomegalovirus exposure and HLA in healthy donors. Primers included in the PCR were 60 Vbeta and 13 Jbeta primers. This table comes from immunoSEQ multiplex PCR, and its TCRdb copy is limited to in-frame clones, with some not included. The sample lists around 170,000 clones; around 82% were seen once. Overall study results and limits: Most TCR sequences showed up rarely, but some public TCRs showed up in many donors.

The specimen sequenced was PBMCs. The TCR comes from a woman aged 25-40 years in good health and CMV-seropositive.

Here the CDR3 reads CAITLQGDGTEAFF. In DNA form, the CDR3 reads TGTGCCATCACCTTACAGGGGGACGGCACTGAAGCTTTCTTT. V gene TRBV10-3 combines with J gene TRBJ1-1; 8 bases map to TRBD1. CDR3 size: 14 residues. The V segment lost 7 bases and the J segment 4 bases; nucleotides outside the gene matches: 8. The V gene's germline CDR1 is ENHRY and CDR2 SYGVKD.